The present T cell receptor beta chain was sequenced within a study of cytomegalovirus exposure and HLA in healthy donors. Across the whole study: An earlier analysis found 117 million unique TCR beta sequences from about 190 million T cells.

This CDR3 region has 15 residues. The J segment lost 5 bases and the V segment lost 4 bases, leaving 5 bases of the junction unmatched. The germline gives CDR1 SGHTA, CDR2 FQGNSA. PCR involved 60 Vbeta and 13 Jbeta primers. Libraries were prepared by immunoSEQ multiplex PCR; TCRdb keeps only in-frame clonotypes and omits some of them. The sample lists about 210,000 clones; roughly four fifths were seen once. This clone came up a few times. The clonotype was recovered from a woman in her forties or fifties in good health and CMV-seropositive. The chain is built from TRBV7-2 and TRBJ2-1; 10 nucleotides line up with TRBD2. Input material: PBMCs. The CDR3 coding sequence is TGTGCCAGCAGCTCCAGCGGGGGGGCCCACAATGAGCAGTTCTTC. Translated: CASSSSGGAHNEQFF.